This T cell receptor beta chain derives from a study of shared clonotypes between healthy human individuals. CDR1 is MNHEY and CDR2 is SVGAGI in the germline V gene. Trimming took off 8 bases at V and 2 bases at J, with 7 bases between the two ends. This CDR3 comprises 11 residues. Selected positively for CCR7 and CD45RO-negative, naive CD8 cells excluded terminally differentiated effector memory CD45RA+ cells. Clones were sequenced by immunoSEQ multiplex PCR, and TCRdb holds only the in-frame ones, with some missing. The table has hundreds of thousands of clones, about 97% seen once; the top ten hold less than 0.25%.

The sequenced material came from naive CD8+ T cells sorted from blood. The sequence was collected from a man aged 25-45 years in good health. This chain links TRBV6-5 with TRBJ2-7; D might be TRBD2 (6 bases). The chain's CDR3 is CASGGAYEQYF. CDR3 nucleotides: TGTGCCAGCGGCGGGGCCTACGAGCAGTACTTC.